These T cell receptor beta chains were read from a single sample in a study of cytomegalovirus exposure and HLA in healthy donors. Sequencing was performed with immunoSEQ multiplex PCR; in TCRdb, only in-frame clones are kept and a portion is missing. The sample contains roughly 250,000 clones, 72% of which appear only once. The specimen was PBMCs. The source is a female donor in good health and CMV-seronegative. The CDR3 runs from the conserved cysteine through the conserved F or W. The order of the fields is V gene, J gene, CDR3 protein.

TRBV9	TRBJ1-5	CASSVGTGGSSNQPQHF
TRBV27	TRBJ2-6	CATRQGAAGANVLTF
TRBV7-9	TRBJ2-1	CASSPRTGGNEQFF
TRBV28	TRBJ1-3	CASVDRGLNTIYF
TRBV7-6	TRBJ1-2	CASSYGTGGGYTF
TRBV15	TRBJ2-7	CATSVQDGGYEQYF
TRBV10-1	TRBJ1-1	CASSAEGMNTEAFF
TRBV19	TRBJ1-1	CASSIPLSDRLMNTEAFF
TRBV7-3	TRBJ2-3	CASSLSGPTDTQYF
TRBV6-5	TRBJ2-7	CASSRREGGRDEQYF
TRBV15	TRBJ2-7	CATSSPKRAYEQYF
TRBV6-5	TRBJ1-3	CATKGVSGNTIYF
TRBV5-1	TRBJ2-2	CASSPTGGGQPLFF
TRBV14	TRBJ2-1	CASSLGTSIYNEQFF
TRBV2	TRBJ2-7	CASSDSSPTEQYF
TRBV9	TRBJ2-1	CASSVGGTNTYNEQFF
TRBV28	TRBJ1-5	CASRTPGGSNQPQHF
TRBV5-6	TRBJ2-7	CASSPASSYEQYF
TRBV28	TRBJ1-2	CASSLTPWDSFNYGYTF
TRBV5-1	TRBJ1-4	CASRRTLQEKLFF
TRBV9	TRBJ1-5	CASSVDPGSNQPQHF
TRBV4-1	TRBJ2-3	CASSQAPVAADTQYF
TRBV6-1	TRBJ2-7	CASSEAFGYEQYF
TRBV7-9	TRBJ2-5	CASSGGSGRETQYF
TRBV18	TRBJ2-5	CASSPLGTGGQETQYF
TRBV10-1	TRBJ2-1	CASSESSYNEQFF
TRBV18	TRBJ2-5	CASSPKSGQETQYF
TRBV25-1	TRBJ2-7	CASSDGQIAYEQYF
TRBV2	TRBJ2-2	CASTPSGGTGELFF
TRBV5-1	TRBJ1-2	CASSPLTGANYGYTF
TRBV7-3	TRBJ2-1	CASSPGWGVSSYNEQFF
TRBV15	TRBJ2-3	CATSRSLQGGTQYF
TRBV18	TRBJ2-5	CASHRQSRETQYF
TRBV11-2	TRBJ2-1	CASSLDLGGAGNEQFF
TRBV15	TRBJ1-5	CATSRDRQSSNQPQHF
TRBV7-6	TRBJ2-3	CASSLVGLGGHTDTQYF
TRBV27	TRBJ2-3	CASSLEGDTQYF
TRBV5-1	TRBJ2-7	CASSLVQGVLTYEQYF
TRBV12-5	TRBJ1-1	CASGLVSGQGGSEAFF
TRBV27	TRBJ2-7	CASRSEGDGDEQYF
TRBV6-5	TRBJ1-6	CASSPAAANSPLHF
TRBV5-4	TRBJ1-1	CASSISGYGTEAFF